Listed below are T cell receptor beta chains from one sample, sequenced in a study of blood T cells in healthy people across ages. TCRdb processed the 5' RACE reads anew with MiXCR; each CDR3 protein has one entry. The table shows hundreds of thousands of distinct CDR3 sequences, with 20% to 25% occurring only once. The data also belong to a second study, concerning T cells of mothers and their children.

The sample was blood. These receptors were collected from a boy aged 5-17 years in good health. CDR3s include the opening cysteine and the closing phenylalanine or tryptophan. D genes are given only for firm matches. Part of the rows lack a size; the others show once, few, many or a class for expanded clones.

J gene	V gene	D gene	clone size	CDR3 DNA	CDR3 protein
TRBJ2-6	TRBV20-1	-	few	TGCAGTGCTCCAAGCTCTGGGGCCAACGTCCTGACTTTC	CSAPSSGANVLTF
TRBJ2-1	TRBV13	-	-	TGTGCCAGCAGCTTAAGAGGGTTGGGGGATAATGAGCAGTTCTTC	CASSLRGLGDNEQFF
TRBJ2-1	TRBV4-1	TRBD1	-	TGCGCCAGCAGTCAGGGGGCGAGGAATGAGCAGTTCTTC	CASSQGARNEQFF
TRBJ2-2	TRBV27	TRBD1	-	TGTGCCAGCAGCAACTCAATCCGGGACAGGGGGCTAACCGGGGAGCTGTTTTTT	CASSNSIRDRGLTGELFF
TRBJ2-3	TRBV29-1	-	-	TGCAGCATCCGTCAAGCTGGGGCAGATACGCAGTATTTT	CSIRQAGADTQYF
TRBJ2-2	TRBV20-1	TRBD2	-	TGCAGAGCTAGAGATAGGCTAGCGGGAAACACCGGGGAGCTGTTTTTT	CRARDRLAGNTGELFF
TRBJ1-4	TRBV5-1	-	-	TGCGCCAGCAGCGACAACAGGGAGAATAATGAAAAACTGTTTTTT	CASSDNRENNEKLFF
TRBJ2-3	TRBV4-1	TRBD1	few	TGCGCCAGCAGCCAAGATTACCCAGGGGGACCAGATACGCAGTATTTT	CASSQDYPGGPDTQYF
TRBJ2-2	TRBV29-1	-	-	TGCAGCGTTGTGGGGATCGGAACCCCCGGGGAGCTGTTTTTT	CSVVGIGTPGELFF
TRBJ1-4	TRBV9	TRBD1	-	TGTGCCAGCAGCCCCATGGGGGGGCAGGGGGGAAAACTGTTTTTT	CASSPMGGQGGKLFF
TRBJ2-4	TRBV2	TRBD2	-	TGTGCCAGCAGTGCGGGTTTAGCGGGAGAAGACATTCAGTACTTC	CASSAGLAGEDIQYF
TRBJ2-5	TRBV12-3/TRBV12-4	-	-	TGTGCCAGCACTAAGATTCCCCTAAGTAGCGAGGAGACCCAGTACTTC	CASTKIPLSSEETQYF
TRBJ2-3	TRBV6-2/TRBV6-3	-	few	TGTGCCAGCAGTTACGATGTCAGGAAGACAGATACGCAGTATTTT	CASSYDVRKTDTQYF
TRBJ2-5	TRBV7-9	TRBD2	many	TGTGCCAGCAGTCGGACTAGCGGTGAGACCCAGTACTTC	CASSRTSGETQYF
TRBJ2-1	TRBV29-1	-	-	TGCAGCGTTGAAGAATCGCAGGGAGCGGACAATGAGCAGTTCTTC	CSVEESQGADNEQFF
TRBJ2-1	TRBV13	TRBD1	-	TGTGCCAGCAGCTTTCCGGGACAGGGGGCTTACAATAAGCAGTTCTTC	CASSFPGQGAYNKQFF